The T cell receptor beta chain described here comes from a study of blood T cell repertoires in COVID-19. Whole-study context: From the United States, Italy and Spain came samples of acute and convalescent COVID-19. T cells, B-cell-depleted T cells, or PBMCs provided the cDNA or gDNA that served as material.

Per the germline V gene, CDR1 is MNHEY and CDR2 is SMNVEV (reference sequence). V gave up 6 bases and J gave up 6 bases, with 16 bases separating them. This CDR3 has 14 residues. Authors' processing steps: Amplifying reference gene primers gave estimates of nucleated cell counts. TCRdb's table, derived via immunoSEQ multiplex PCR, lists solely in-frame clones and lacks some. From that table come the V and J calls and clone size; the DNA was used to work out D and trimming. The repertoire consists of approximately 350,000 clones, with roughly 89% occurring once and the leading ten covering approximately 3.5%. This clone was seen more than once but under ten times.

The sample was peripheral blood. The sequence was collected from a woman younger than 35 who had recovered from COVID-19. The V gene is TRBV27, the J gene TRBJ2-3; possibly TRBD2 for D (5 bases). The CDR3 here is CASRVAMGADTQYF. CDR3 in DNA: TGTGCCAGCAGGGTGGCAATGGGAGCGGATACGCAGTATTTT.